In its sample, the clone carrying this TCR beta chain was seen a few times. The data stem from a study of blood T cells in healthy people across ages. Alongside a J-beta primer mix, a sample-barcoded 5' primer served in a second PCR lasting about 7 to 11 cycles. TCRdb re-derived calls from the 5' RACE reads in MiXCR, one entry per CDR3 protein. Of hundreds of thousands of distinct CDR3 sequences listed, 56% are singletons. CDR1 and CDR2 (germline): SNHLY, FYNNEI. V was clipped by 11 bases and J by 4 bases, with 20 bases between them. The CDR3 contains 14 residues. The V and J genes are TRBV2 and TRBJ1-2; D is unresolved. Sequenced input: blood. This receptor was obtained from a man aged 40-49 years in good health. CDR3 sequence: CASDEGGIAYGYTF. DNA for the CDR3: TGTGCCTCCGACGAGGGAGGGATTGCCTATGGCTACACCTTC.